These 27 T cell receptor beta chains were all obtained from the same sample, sequenced in a study of shared T cell receptors in the human thymus. Libraries were prepared by immunoSEQ multiplex PCR; TCRdb keeps only in-frame clonotypes and omits some of them. The sample records fewer than 700,000 clones, roughly 90% being singletons. This sample also belongs to another study, concerning human thymus T cells.

Sequences were obtained from thymocytes. These receptors were taken from a boy younger than two with a congenital heart defect.

This chain connects TRBV5-4 to TRBJ2-3, with 16 bases identical to TRBD2. The CDR3 runs to 18 residues. Germline CDR1 reads SGHNT; CDR2 reads YYREEE (reference sequence). Trimming cost V 4 bases and J 0 bases; bases outside gene matches: 5. CDR3 DNA: TGTGCCAGCAGCCCGGGACTAGCGGGAGGGAGGAGCACAGATACGCAGTATTTT. This sequence encodes CASSPGLAGGRSTDTQYF.

This chain uses TRBV18 with TRBJ2-2; D perhaps matches TRBD2 (6 bases). The V gene's germline CDR1 is KGHSH and CDR2 LQKENI. V was clipped by 0 bases and J by 2 bases, with 7 bases between them. CDR3 length: 15 amino acids. CDR3 coding DNA: TGTGCCAGCTCACCACCCGGGGGAAACACCGGGGAGCTGTTTTTT. As protein: CASSPPGGNTGELFF.

This chain's CDR3 is CASSNRGPPHQPQHF. The CDR3 DNA reads TGTGCCAGCAGCAACAGGGGGCCTCCGCATCAGCCCCAGCATTTT. This rearrangement joins TRBV6-5 to TRBJ1-5, with 9 bases aligning to TRBD1. CDR1 and CDR2 (germline): MNHEY, SVGAGI. The CDR3 is 15 residues long. Trimming cost V 6 bases and J 5 bases; bases outside gene matches: 8.

This chain links TRBV7-9 with TRBJ1-5; D is undetermined. The germline gives CDR1 SEHNR, CDR2 FQNEAQ (reference sequence). The CDR3 loop spans 12 amino acids. V lost 4 bases and J 6 bases, leaving 7 bases between the germline ends. The CDR3 DNA is TGTGCCAGCAGCTCCTGGGCTCAGCCCCAGCATTTT. It encodes CASSSWAQPQHF.

This chain joins TRBV4-3 and TRBJ1-1, with 11 bases fitting TRBD1. Per the germline V gene, CDR1 is LGHNA and CDR2 is YSLEER. With 0 bases clipped from V and 3 bases from J, the junction kept 9 bases outside the gene matches. The CDR3 runs to 18 residues. The CDR3 DNA sequence: TGCGCCAGCAGCCAAGATGGGGACAGGGGGGGTGGAGACACTGAAGCTTTCTTT. Residues: CASSQDGDRGGGDTEAFF.

V gene TRBV29-1 combines with J gene TRBJ2-1; 9 nucleotides match TRBD2. Trimming cost V 3 bases and J 8 bases; bases outside gene matches: 11. CDR1 and CDR2 from the germline V gene are SQVTM and ANQGSEA. This CDR3 has 15 amino acids. The CDR3, as DNA: TGCAGCGTTGACCCTTATAGCGGGAGAGGAGATGAGCAGTTCTTC. Translation gives CSVDPYSGRGDEQFF.

This chain uses TRBV27 with TRBJ2-7; D ambiguous. The V gene lost 3 bases and the J gene lost 2 bases, with 8 bases spanning the gap. This CDR3 has 13 residues. Germline V lookup: CDR1 MNHEY, CDR2 SMNVEV (reference sequence). CDR3 amino acids: CASSFGRTYEQYF. DNA of the CDR3: TGTGCCAGCAGTTTTGGCAGGACCTACGAGCAGTACTTC.

The chain is built from TRBV4-3 and TRBJ2-1; D is possibly TRBD1 (6 bases). CDR3 length equals 18 residues. Germline-derived CDR1 and CDR2 are LGHNA and YSLEER. The V end was cut by 0 bases, the J end by 9 bases, with 24 bases between. The CDR3 reads CASSQDPPLVGAGVEQFF. Here the CDR3 DNA reads TGCGCCAGCAGCCAAGATCCCCCTCTAGTGGGGGCAGGAGTTGAGCAGTTCTTC.

This clone was picked up a small number of times. J is TRBJ1-1 and V is TRBV27, with D perhaps TRBD1 (5 bases). In germline, CDR1 is MNHEY, CDR2 SMNVEV (reference sequence). This CDR3 has 17 amino acids. Trimming cost V 6 bases and J 0 bases, with 20 bases left between them. The CDR3 DNA is TGTGCCAGCAGCCCAATAAAGGTTGGACACATGAACACTGAAGCTTTCTTT. Translated, it gives CASSPIKVGHMNTEAFF.

The chain joins TRBV7-2 to TRBJ2-7; 10 bases match TRBD2. The V and J ends lost 5 bases and 4 bases, in that order; junction bases with no gene match: 8. The CDR3 runs to 15 residues. Germline V gene sequence: CDR1 SGHTA, CDR2 FQGNSA. For the CDR3, the DNA is TGTGCCAGCAGCCCCCCTAGCGGGAGTAGGTACGAGCAGTACTTC. Residues: CASSPPSGSRYEQYF.

This clone appeared a single time. The chain has TRBV19 and TRBJ2-5, with 8 bases identical to TRBD2. Looked up from germline, CDR1 is LNHDA and CDR2 is SQIVND (reference sequence). The CDR3 length is 15 residues. The ends lost 4 bases at V and 3 bases at J; junction bases unmatched: 7. CDR3 sequence: CASSTLREVEETQYF. The CDR3 DNA reads TGTGCCAGTAGTACTTTGCGGGAGGTGGAAGAGACCCAGTACTTC.

V is TRBV25-1 and J is TRBJ2-2, with 8 bases identical to TRBD2. This CDR3 region has 17 residues. V gave up 2 bases and J gave up 7 bases; unmatched junction bases: 12. Germline-derived CDR1 and CDR2 are MGHDK and SYGVNS. The CDR3 is CASSEPPDREGVGELFF. Here the CDR3 DNA reads TGTGCCAGCAGTGAACCCCCAGACCGGGAGGGCGTCGGGGAGCTGTTTTTT.

V gene TRBV2 combines with J gene TRBJ2-5; D is unclear. The germline V gene encodes CDR1 SNHLY and CDR2 FYNNEI. The ends were cut back, 4 bases at V and 4 bases at J, with 13 bases in the middle. The CDR3 is 14 amino acids. The CDR3 here is CASSGSAVVETQYF. The DNA for the CDR3 is TGTGCCAGCAGTGGGTCGGCGGTCGTAGAGACCCAGTACTTC.

The V call is TRBV7-2, the J call TRBJ2-2; unclear D gene. Trimming took 5 bases from V and 0 from J, leaving 13 bases between them. Per the germline V gene, CDR1 is SGHTA and CDR2 is FQGNSA. The CDR3 consists of 16 residues. The CDR3 sequence: CASSPWAQPNTGELFF. The DNA for the CDR3 is TGTGCCAGCAGCCCCTGGGCACAGCCGAACACCGGGGAGCTGTTTTTT.

The rearrangement uses TRBV4-3 and TRBJ1-5, with a weak D call TRBD1 (6 bases). This CDR3 contains 20 residues. CDR1 is LGHNA, CDR2 YSLEER, per germline. V lost 0 bases and J lost 1, with 22 bases in between. Here the CDR3 reads CASSQDWFGDKTHSNQPQHF. The CDR3 nucleotides read TGCGCCAGCAGCCAAGATTGGTTCGGGGACAAAACTCACAGCAATCAGCCCCAGCATTTT.

This clone was seen just once. The chain combines TRBV7-2 with TRBJ2-1, with 9 bases identical to TRBD1. Germline V CDR1 and CDR2: SGHTA, FQGNSA. This CDR3 comprises 15 residues. The V and J ends lost 7 bases and 8 bases, in that order; junction bases with no gene match: 12. The CDR3 DNA follows: TGTGCCAGCATCGGATGGGACAGGGCCAGCTATGAGCAGTTCTTC. This encodes CASIGWDRASYEQFF. The full variable domain, in which reference TRBV7-2 and TRBJ2-1 provide the parts outside the CDR3, is GAGVSQSPSNKVTEKGKDVELRCDPISGHTALYWYRQSLGQGLEFLIYFQGNSAPDKSGLPSDRFSAERTGGSVSTLTIQRTQQEDSAVYLCASIGWDRASYEQFFGPGTRLTVL.

The chain couples TRBV5-1 to TRBJ2-1, with 7 positions matching TRBD1. V shed 1 base, J shed 8 bases, and the junction held 3 bases outside the gene matches. Germline V gene sequence: CDR1 SGHRS, CDR2 YFSETQ. CDR3 length: 13 residues. CDR3 nucleotide sequence: TGCGCCAGCAGCTTGAGAGGGGGCGATGAGCAGTTCTTC. This codes for CASSLRGGDEQFF.

The chain links TRBV4-3 to TRBJ2-7, with 8 bases lining up with TRBD1. Per germline, CDR1 LGHNA and CDR2 YSLEER. V shed 4 bases, J shed 2 bases, and the junction held 28 bases outside the gene matches. The CDR3 has 22 residues. CDR3 loop: CASSRGPAPQGEYDVMTYEQYF. The CDR3 DNA is TGCGCCAGCAGCCGAGGCCCCGCACCACAGGGGGAGTATGACGTGATGACCTACGAGCAGTACTTC.

The table lists this clone with a few counts. The V gene is TRBV28, the J gene TRBJ1-4; D possibly corresponds to TRBD1 (6 bases). The CDR3 runs to 12 residues. Trimming took 5 bases from V and 7 from J, leaving 8 bases between them. The V gene's germline CDR1 is MDHEN and CDR2 SYDVKM. CDR3 in DNA: TGTGCCAGCAGTCAGGGGAGTGAAAAACTGTTTTTT. This gives the protein CASSQGSEKLFF. Full variable domain (remainder filled in from reference TRBV28 and TRBJ1-4): DVKVTQSSRYLVKRTGEKVFLECVQDMDHENMFWYRQDPGLGLRLIYFSYDVKMKEKGDIPEGYSVSREKKERFSLILESASTNQTSMYLCASSQGSEKLFFGSGTQLSVL.

The chain couples TRBV27 to TRBJ2-5; TRBD1 agrees at 9 bases. The CDR3 is made up of 15 amino acids. Germline V lookup: CDR1 MNHEY, CDR2 SMNVEV (reference sequence). The V segment lost 5 bases and the J segment 5 bases; nucleotides outside the gene matches: 9. CDR3 region: CASSQGQGAAETQYF. DNA for the CDR3: TGTGCCAGCAGTCAGGGACAGGGAGCGGCGGAGACCCAGTACTTC.

The rearrangement joins TRBV10-2 to TRBJ2-7; 10 bases are a match to TRBD2. This CDR3 spans 16 amino acids. Germline trimming cut 4 bases from V and 5 bases from J; bases unmatched to any gene: 11. Germline CDR1 reads WSHSY; CDR2 reads SAAADI. CDR3 residues: CASSGTPSGRRDEQYF. The CDR3 DNA is TGCGCCAGCAGTGGGACCCCTAGCGGGAGACGGGACGAGCAGTACTTC.

The V call is TRBV9, the J call TRBJ2-1; TRBD2 matches at 11 bases. V dropped 0 bases and J dropped 8; count of bases not matched to a gene: 13. The CDR3 runs 18 residues. Germline-derived CDR1 and CDR2 are SGDLS and YYNGEE. Written as DNA, the CDR3 is TGTGCCAGCAGCGTAGTGAGAAACACTAGCGGGAGTAGCTATGAGCAGTTCTTC. It translates to CASSVVRNTSGSSYEQFF.

V usage is TRBV2 and J usage is TRBJ2-5; maybe TRBD2 (5 bases). This CDR3 contains 13 residues. Trimming pared 3 bases from V and 4 bases from J, leaving 9 bases between. Germline V gives CDR1 SNHLY, CDR2 FYNNEI. This CDR3 is CASSEGRGETQYF. The CDR3 nucleotides read TGTGCCAGCAGTGAGGGCCGGGGAGAGACCCAGTACTTC. The full variable domain, with the rest looked up from reference TRBV2 and TRBJ2-5, is EPEVTQTPSHQVTQMGQEVILRCVPISNHLYFYWYRQILGQKVEFLVSFYNNEISEKSEIFDDQFSVERPDGSNFTLKIRSTKLEDSAMYFCASSEGRGETQYFGPGTRLLVL.

This clone was observed a single time. The gene calls are TRBV28 and TRBJ1-2, with D perhaps TRBD1 (5 bases). CDR1 and CDR2 from the germline V gene are MDHEN and SYDVKM. CDR3 length: 16 residues. Deletions cut 1 base from V and 8 bases from J, with 20 bases between. CDR3: CASSLLGLRGPSGYTF. In DNA, the CDR3 is TGTGCCAGCAGTTTATTAGGGTTGCGGGGCCCCAGCGGCTACACCTTC.

The rearrangement links TRBV4-3 to TRBJ2-7, with 8 bases identical to TRBD2. V shed 0 bases, J shed 6 bases, and the junction held 16 bases outside the gene matches. The CDR3 runs to 18 residues. Germline CDR1 is LGHNA and CDR2 is YSLEER. In DNA form, the CDR3 reads TGCGCCAGCAGCCAAGAAAGGAGGACGGGAGGGCCCTTTGGCGAGCAGTACTTC. Protein product: CASSQERRTGGPFGEQYF.

This clone came up once. V usage is TRBV28 and J usage is TRBJ1-5; D is unresolved. Germline assignment: CDR1 MDHEN and CDR2 SYDVKM. The length of the CDR3 is 15 residues. Trimming removed 1 base from V and 7 bases from J, with 14 bases in between. The CDR3 region is CASSLSRGRRQPQHF. DNA for the CDR3: TGTGCCAGCAGTTTATCCCGGGGTCGCAGGCAGCCCCAGCATTTT.

The gene calls are TRBV18 and TRBJ2-5; TRBD2 agrees at 7 bases. V lost 2 bases to trimming and J lost 2 bases; unmatched junction nucleotides: 17. This CDR3 region has 19 residues. Per the germline V gene, CDR1 is KGHSH and CDR2 is LQKENI. CDR3 in amino acids: CASSPDLAATSGAQETQYF. The CDR3, as DNA: TGTGCCAGCTCACCAGATCTAGCGGCTACAAGTGGGGCACAAGAGACCCAGTACTTC.